This record looks at one T cell receptor beta chain sequence and its context. Germline CDR1 is LGHDT and CDR2 is YNNKEL (reference sequence). After removal of 3 bases from V and 7 bases from J, the junction contained 9 bases not matched to a gene. The CDR3 runs to 15 residues. This sample was included in a study of blood T cell repertoires in COVID-19. The protocol was immunoSEQ multiplex PCR, while the TCRdb copy is restricted to in-frame clones and leaves out a portion. This sample carries approximately 110,000 clones, just under 90% of them seen once, and the ten largest clones take about 4.5%. Sequencing was carried out using peripheral blood. This chain joins TRBV3-1 (or the pseudogene TRBV3-2) and TRBJ2-7, with TRBD2 matching 10 bases. This clonotype was sampled from a woman aged 45-65 years with acute or convalescent COVID-19. CDR3 DNA sequence: TGTGCCAGCAGCCAGGCTTCTAGCGGGAGTTTTGAGCAGTACTTC. Its translation is CASSQASSGSFEQYF.